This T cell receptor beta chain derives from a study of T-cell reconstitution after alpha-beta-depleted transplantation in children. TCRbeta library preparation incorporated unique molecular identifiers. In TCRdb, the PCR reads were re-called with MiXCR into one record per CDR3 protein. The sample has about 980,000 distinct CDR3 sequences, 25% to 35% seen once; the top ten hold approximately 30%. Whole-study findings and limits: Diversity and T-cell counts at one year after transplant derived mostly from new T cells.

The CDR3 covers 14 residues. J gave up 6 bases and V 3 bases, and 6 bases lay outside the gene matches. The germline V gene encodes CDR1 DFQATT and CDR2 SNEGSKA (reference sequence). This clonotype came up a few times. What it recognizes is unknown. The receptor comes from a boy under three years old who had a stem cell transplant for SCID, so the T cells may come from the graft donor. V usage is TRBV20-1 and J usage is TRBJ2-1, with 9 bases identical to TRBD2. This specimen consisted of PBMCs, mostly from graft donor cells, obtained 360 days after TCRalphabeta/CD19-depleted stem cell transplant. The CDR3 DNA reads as TGCAGTGCTAGGGAGGCGGGGGGGGGCAATGAGCAGTTCTTC. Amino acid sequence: CSAREAGGGNEQFF.